This TCR beta chain was sequenced in a study of T cells in Graves' hyperthyroidism and ophthalmopathy (dated by TCRdb to between 2019 and 2020). For context, the study as a whole: Peripheral blood was sampled at the time of initial diagnosis, prior to any treatment. To identify distinguishing TCR V-J signatures, a discovery cohort of about 95 patients was used, comprising under 45 with Graves' ophthalmopathy and 57 with stable Graves' hyperthyroidism. Prospective prediction of ophthalmopathy was tested in an independent validation cohort consisting of roughly 20 hyperthyroidism patients and around 16 patients who later progressed to ophthalmopathy. The 75 to 100 discovery patients were randomly split 7:3 into training and test sets. In addition, the study compared T-cell repertoires in thyroid tissue and in blood from 6 or 7 Graves' hyperthyroidism patients. Once sampling was done, hyperthyroidism patients were given methimazole at a starting dose of 30 mg daily, whereas ophthalmopathy patients were given high-dose intravenous methylprednisolone. TCR Vbeta CDR3 sequencing of 130 to 150 peripheral blood samples (about 45 ophthalmopathy, 75 to 85 hyperthyroidism and some 17 progressor patients) is reported in the paper.

The TCR beta CDR3 regions were amplified from the RNA transcripts. For the first round of RT-PCR on the TCR CDR3, the HTBI primer set was used together with the Qiagen OneStep RT-PCR kit. Libraries were constructed in a second round of multiplex PCR, after which size selection and purification were carried out. The libraries were sequenced on an Illumina HiSeq2000 using paired-end 100 bp reads. As for the original processing: SOAPnuke was used to process the raw data, removing reads that contained adapters or uncalled bases, had a mean Phred below 15, or lacked an exact match to the constant primer or identifier. COPE v1.2.5 was used to merge high-quality paired reads, and clonotypes were defined as unique nucleotide sequences. Clonotypes were aligned to IMGT TRBV, TRBD and TRBJ reference segments using MiTCR v1.1. Analysis was restricted to V-J combinations with a frequency above 0.0001, which covered approximately 99% of repertoires. The TCS score was defined as the ratio of F50 (clonal expansion) to E x V (chaos), calculated using BLOSUM62-based TCRdist between CDR3 peptides within each V-J. Welch's t-statistics and random forest reduced fewer than 550 V-J features to some 14, which were used in a naive Bayes classifier (R e1071). TCRdb itself trimmed the public reads at Q25 with fastp, ran MiXCR and retained productive beta chains. Each record represents a unique CDR3 protein, reported with the most common genes and DNA among its rows. For this entry, the V and J calls and clone size follow TCRdb and not the study's own pipeline. The sample table records approximately 620,000 distinct CDR3 sequences; about 14% of these occur just once. The ten largest clones add up to roughly 5.5% of the sample.

With regard to this clonotype: The specificity of this receptor is unknown. Base qualities are not provided; no much larger clone lies one nucleotide away.

The CDR3 measures 13 amino acids from cysteine to phenylalanine. Of the read, only the CDR3 DNA is kept; its 39 bases are in frame from base 1. V is reduced by 8 bases and J by 7 bases, leaving a spacing of 15 bases between them. CDR1 and CDR2 were assigned from the germline V gene as MGHDK and SYGVNS. The hyperthyroidism patients were between 18 and 65 years old and newly diagnosed, with a disease duration of less than 2 months. Patients with uncontrolled infections, other autoimmune diseases, pregnancy or lactation were excluded. Clinical symptoms, serum thyroxine and TRAb, thyroid ultrasound, and orbital computed tomography formed the basis for the diagnoses. Blood from progressor patients was collected at the time of first diagnosis with hyperthyroidism, before any ophthalmopathy symptoms had appeared. PBMCs were separated from 7.5 to 10 ml of fresh peripheral blood using Ficoll-Paque density gradient centrifugation. Progressor patients were initially diagnosed with Graves' hyperthyroidism and developed ophthalmopathy during follow-up. Total RNA was extracted with Trizol reagent, and quality was checked on an Agilent 2100 Bioanalyzer.

What the work shows at the level of the full study, not this receptor alone: A model built on a 13 V-J signature distinguished ophthalmopathy from stable hyperthyroidism, reaching roughly 88% sensitivity and about 81% specificity in cross-validation and 80%/75% in testing. In validation, progression to ophthalmopathy was predicted by the model with 65% to 71% sensitivity and 72.22% specificity, a median of about 6 months before onset. Blood samples also contained most of the expanded thyroid clonotypes (frequency above 0.001), which suggests that blood repertoires may reflect thyroid immune responses. Sample size was not statistically predetermined, and blinding of investigators to group allocation was not performed.

Sequenced material: blood. Recombination linked TRBV25-1 to TRBJ2-1, with a tentative D call of TRBD1 or TRBD2, each matching 6 bases. The receptor's source is a woman in her twenties or thirties with Graves' hyperthyroidism that later progressed to Graves' ophthalmopathy. The CDR3 is CASQEGGRNEQFF. The sequenced DNA is TGTGCCAGCCAGGAGGGGGGTAGGAATGAGCAGTTCTTC.